A single sample is the source of the 30 T cell receptor beta chains below, sequenced in a study of T cells after yellow fever vaccination (dated by TCRdb to about 2019). Libraries were constructed by 5' RACE. Data came from an Illumina NovaSeq 6000. Using fastp trimming at Q25 and MiXCR clonotype assembly, TCRdb reanalyzed the public sequencing data and kept in-frame beta chains. Every entry covers one CDR3 protein and lists the most common genes and DNA from its rows. The sample data list 13,000 to 15,000 distinct CDR3 sequences, and 7.3% of these were observed just once. The ten largest clones add up to roughly 1.5% of the sample. The treatment or condition label on this specimen signifies: live attenuated yellow fever vaccine strain. The starting material was PBMCs, either bulk or a sorted T-cell subset (CD4+, CD8+, memory, or dextramer-sorted; not recorded which), obtained on the day of the yellow fever booster vaccination. These receptor sequences come from a man aged 18 to 35 who received the YFV17D yellow fever vaccine.

This clonotype was seen many times. The chain employs TRBV20-1 and TRBJ2-5, with D possibly called TRBD1 or TRBD2 (5 bases each). Germline V gene sequence: CDR1 DFQATT, CDR2 SNEGSKA (reference sequence). The CDR3 spans 14 residues. The V end lost 6 bases, the J end lost 5 bases, and 19 bases lay between the germline ends. CDR3 amino acids: CSARGHWDDETQYF. DNA for the CDR3: TGCAGTGCACGAGGGCACTGGGACGACGAGACCCAGTACTTC.

This clonotype was counted at least ten times. The rearrangement links TRBV24-1 to TRBJ1-2; TRBD1 is a possible D gene (5 bases). This CDR3 contains 15 residues. From germline, CDR1 is KGHDR and CDR2 SFDVKD. V lost 4 bases and J lost 0, with 11 bases in between. CDR3 nucleotide sequence: TGTGCCACCAGTGACTCCGGGACGGCTAACTATGGCTACACCTTC. Translated: CATSDSGTANYGYTF.

The sample holds many counts of this clonotype. This chain links TRBV5-1 with TRBJ1-5; possible D gene TRBD1, 6 bases. Germline V gives CDR1 SGHRS, CDR2 YFSETQ. The CDR3 has 15 residues. V was pared by 7 bases and J by 1 base, with 15 bases between. CDR3 sequence (DNA): TGCGCCAGCCGACAGGACGGGGGAAGCAATCAGCCCCAGCATTTT. Amino acids: CASRQDGGSNQPQHF. The whole variable domain, filled in from reference TRBV5-1 and TRBJ1-5, reads KAGVTQTPRYLIKTRGQQVTLSCSPISGHRSVSWYQQTPGQGLQFLFEYFSETQRNKGNFPGRFSGRQFSNSRSEMNVSTLELGDSALYLCASRQDGGSNQPQHFGDGTRLSIL.

In its sample, this clonotype was seen many times. The chain uses TRBV4-3 and TRBJ2-1; D gene ambiguous. Trimming stripped 1 base from V and 8 bases from J, with 9 bases between. Germline values: CDR1 LGHNA, CDR2 YSLEER. This CDR3 spans 13 amino acids. The CDR3 is CASSQVAGDEQFF. CDR3 coding DNA: TGCGCCAGCAGCCAAGTCGCAGGAGATGAGCAGTTCTTC.

This clonotype was seen repeatedly, ten times or more. The chain has TRBV4-3 and TRBJ1-2, with D possibly TRBD1 on 5 matching bases. This CDR3 has 14 amino acids. V dropped 0 bases and J dropped 4 bases, with 9 bases sitting between them. CDR1 LGHNA and CDR2 YSLEER come from the germline V gene. The CDR3 reads CASSQDRGSYGYTF. In nucleotides, the CDR3 is TGCGCCAGCAGCCAAGATAGGGGAAGCTATGGCTACACCTTC.

This clonotype is deemed medium-sized (0.01 to 0.1%). The chain recombines TRBV6-6 with TRBJ2-1, with D unresolved. Germline V gives CDR1 MNHNY, CDR2 SVGAGI (reference sequence). Trimming pared 3 bases from V and 8 bases from J, leaving 8 bases between. CDR3 size: 12 residues. The CDR3 here is CASSYAVDEQFF. CDR3 coding DNA: TGTGCCAGCAGTTATGCGGTGGATGAGCAGTTCTTC.

The sample holds many counts of this clonotype. The chain links TRBV12-3 or TRBV12-4 to TRBJ1-1, with D possibly matching TRBD1 (5 bases). The CDR3 length is 13 residues. V lost 6 bases and J lost 1, with 9 bases in between. CDR3 amino acids: CASRPQGNTEAFF. The CDR3, as DNA: TGTGCCAGCAGACCGCAGGGGAACACTGAAGCTTTCTTT.

This clonotype was detected many times. The J gene is TRBJ1-1, the V gene TRBV5-5, with 7 positions matching TRBD1. This CDR3 contains 15 residues. Germline loops: CDR1 SGHKS, CDR2 YYEKEE (reference sequence). V gave up 2 bases and J gave up 0 bases; unmatched junction bases: 4. The CDR3 nucleotides read TGTGCCAGCAGCTTCAACAGGGGCCTGAACACTGAAGCTTTCTTT. This codes for CASSFNRGLNTEAFF.

This clonotype was detected many times. A read error may account for a junction end that differs from germline. The chain couples TRBV19 to TRBJ2-3, with 9 bases fitting TRBD2. CDR3 size: 14 residues. Germline CDR1 LNHDA, CDR2 SQIVND (reference sequence). Here the CDR3 DNA reads TGTGCCAGTACTATAGCGGGGGCGACAGATACGCAGTATTTT. Translated: CASTIAGATDTQYF.

This clonotype was observed many times. The chain recombines TRBV3-1 with TRBJ2-3; 7 bases align to TRBD2. This CDR3 comprises 15 residues. The V and J ends lost 1 base and 1 base, in that order; junction bases with no gene match: 2. The germline CDR1 and CDR2 sequences are LGHDT and YNNKEL (reference sequence). In DNA, the CDR3 is TGTGCCAGCAGCCAAGTAAGCGGGGGCACAGATACGCAGTATTTT. Encoded protein: CASSQVSGGTDTQYF.

This clonotype was found many times. The chain is built from TRBV12-3 or TRBV12-4 and TRBJ1-5, with D maybe TRBD1 (5 bases). This CDR3 region has 18 residues. The V end lost 3 bases, the J end lost 0 bases, and 18 bases lay between the germline ends. CDR3 nucleotides: TGTGCCAGCAGTTTCCGGGACCCCCTAGGCAATAGCAATCAGCCCCAGCATTTT. Translated: CASSFRDPLGNSNQPQHF.

This clonotype has a count of ten or more. The rearrangement uses TRBV7-2 and TRBJ2-5; tentatively, D is TRBD1 (6 bases). Germline V lookup: CDR1 SGHTA, CDR2 FQGNSA. V was pared by 1 base and J by 2 bases, with 14 bases between. The CDR3 runs 16 residues. The CDR3 sequence is CASSLVDRRVQETQYF. The CDR3 DNA reads as TGTGCCAGCAGCTTAGTTGACAGGCGTGTACAAGAGACCCAGTACTTC.

This clonotype is medium-sized. This chain links TRBV12-3 or TRBV12-4 with TRBJ2-1; 7 bases match TRBD2. This CDR3 has 16 residues. J was trimmed by 0 bases and V by 6 bases; bases with no gene match: 8. The CDR3 sequence is CASSHLGGSSYNEQFF. The CDR3 DNA is TGTGCCAGCAGCCACTTGGGGGGGAGCTCCTACAATGAGCAGTTCTTC.

This clonotype was seen many times. The chain links TRBV7-2 to TRBJ2-1; D might be TRBD1 (5 bases). Germline assignment: CDR1 SGHTA and CDR2 FQGNSA. The CDR3 extends over 12 amino acids. V was shortened by 4 bases and J by 10 bases, with 11 bases between the two germline ends. The CDR3 region has the DNA TGTGCCAGCAGCTCAGGGTTTTTCGAGCAGTTCTTC. Translating gives CASSSGFFEQFF.

This clonotype was observed many times. The chain links TRBV11-1 to TRBJ2-1; perhaps TRBD2 as D (6 bases). The CDR3 totals 16 residues. CDR1 SGHAT and CDR2 FQDESV come from the germline V gene (reference sequence). The V end was cut by 0 bases, the J end by 3 bases, with 12 bases between. The CDR3 here is CASSLARGLNYNEQFF. In nucleotides, the CDR3 is TGTGCCAGCAGCTTAGCCCGGGGGTTGAACTACAATGAGCAGTTCTTC.

By share, this clonotype ranks as medium-sized. The chain has TRBV7-2 and TRBJ1-5, with D uncertain. This CDR3 spans 13 amino acids. V lost 1 base, J lost 5 bases, and 6 bases lay in between. Germline V lookup: CDR1 SGHTA, CDR2 FQGNSA. The CDR3 bases are TGTGCCAGCAGCTTAGGACATGATCAGCCCCAGCATTTT. It yields the protein CASSLGHDQPQHF.

This clonotype has at least ten counts. V is TRBV6-5 and J is TRBJ2-1; 8 bases fit TRBD2. The CDR3 is 15 residues long. CDR1 and CDR2 from the germline V gene are MNHEY and SVGAGI. V was pared by 5 bases and J by 0 bases, with 3 bases of the junction left unmatched. The CDR3 loop is CASSIAGSSYNEQFF. CDR3 DNA: TGTGCCAGCAGTATAGCGGGGAGCTCCTACAATGAGCAGTTCTTC.

This clonotype was detected many times. The rearrangement joins TRBV7-9 to TRBJ2-3, with a tentative D call TRBD2 (5 bases). This CDR3 region has 14 residues. Germline CDR1 SEHNR, CDR2 FQNEAQ (reference sequence). The V end was cut by 4 bases, the J end by 0 bases, with 8 bases between. The CDR3, as DNA: TGTGCCAGCAGCTCGGACTCTAGCACAGATACGCAGTATTTT. Translating it yields CASSSDSSTDTQYF.

This clonotype was recorded many times. An end of the junction does not agree with germline; a read error may underlie this. The rearrangement links TRBV5-6 to TRBJ2-5, with a possible D match to TRBD2 (5 bases). Looked up from germline, CDR1 is SGHDT and CDR2 is YYEEEE. This CDR3 is 13 amino acids long. CDR3 DNA: TGTGCCATCAGCTCTCTAGCTGCCGAGACCCAGTACTTC. Amino acids: CAISSLAAETQYF.

This clonotype was observed many times. The CDR3 nucleotides are TGCGCCAGCAGCCATCCCCAGGATGGGGAGACCCAGTACTTC. It specifies CASSHPQDGETQYF. The chain is built from TRBV5-1 and TRBJ2-5; D gene unclear. This CDR3 contains 14 residues. Deletions cut 4 bases from V and 5 bases from J, with 15 bases between. Germline V gene data show CDR1 as SGHRS and CDR2 as YFSETQ.

This clonotype is medium-sized within its sample. This rearrangement joins TRBV5-6 to TRBJ1-5; 7 bases match TRBD1. This CDR3 spans 18 amino acids. The germline V gene has CDR1 SGHDT and CDR2 YYEEEE. V trimming: 2 bases; J trimming: 2 bases; junction bases outside the gene matches: 13. The CDR3 spells CASSLRGEMTGRNQPQHF. CDR3 bases: TGTGCCAGCAGCTTACGGGGTGAGATGACAGGGCGCAATCAGCCCCAGCATTTT.

This clonotype was detected many times. V is TRBV12-3 or TRBV12-4 and J is TRBJ2-3; 12 nucleotides align to TRBD2. This CDR3 is 17 amino acids long. V was pared by 3 bases and J by 0 bases, with 4 bases of the junction left unmatched. CDR3 sequence (DNA): TGTGCCAGCAGTTTTACTAGCGGGGGGCTGAGCACAGATACGCAGTATTTT. It codes for CASSFTSGGLSTDTQYF.

This clonotype was counted at least ten times. The rearrangement joins TRBV20-1 to TRBJ2-7; D perhaps matches TRBD2 (6 bases). This CDR3 comprises 14 residues. CDR1 and CDR2 from the germline V gene are DFQATT and SNEGSKA (reference sequence). V was clipped by 3 bases and J by 3 bases, with 15 bases between them. The DNA for the CDR3 is TGCAGTGCTAGTGCCGGGACTTTGAACTACGAGCAGTACTTC. This gives the protein CSASAGTLNYEQYF.

This clonotype was seen at least ten times. The chain has TRBV2 and TRBJ1-1; tentative D call: TRBD1 (5 bases). Trimming stripped 4 bases from V and 6 bases from J, with 15 bases between. The CDR3 totals 14 residues. The germline gives CDR1 SNHLY, CDR2 FYNNEI. The CDR3 DNA is TGTGCCAGCAGTGGGGGTCGGGGGGAGGCTGAAGCTTTCTTT. It is translated as CASSGGRGEAEAFF.

In this sample, this clonotype turned up many times. This chain links TRBV4-2 with TRBJ2-7; the match to TRBD2 covers 12 bases. Germline V gene sequence: CDR1 LGHNA, CDR2 YNFKEQ. This CDR3 contains 18 residues. V trimming: 0 bases; J trimming: 4 bases; junction bases outside the gene matches: 10. The CDR3: CASSQDTSGGTGTYEQYF. The CDR3 nucleotides are TGTGCCAGCAGCCAAGATACTAGCGGGGGGACGGGTACTTACGAGCAGTACTTC.

This clonotype has ten or more counts. This rearrangement joins TRBV28 to TRBJ2-6; D gene unclear. The CDR3 totals 14 residues. Germline V gene data show CDR1 as MDHEN and CDR2 as SYDVKM. The V gene lost 6 bases and the J gene lost 0 bases, with 6 bases spanning the gap. This CDR3 reads CASRPRSGANVLTF. The CDR3 DNA follows: TGTGCCAGCAGACCCCGCTCTGGGGCCAACGTCCTGACTTTC.

In its sample, this clonotype was seen many times. The chain recombines TRBV27 with TRBJ1-5; 9 bases align to TRBD1. Germline V lookup: CDR1 MNHEY, CDR2 SMNVEV (reference sequence). This CDR3 is built from 14 residues. V lost 4 bases to trimming and J lost 5 bases; unmatched junction nucleotides: 3. The CDR3 reads CASSSGQGYQPQHF. The CDR3 DNA sequence: TGTGCCAGCAGTTCCGGACAGGGGTATCAGCCCCAGCATTTT.

At least ten counts were recorded for this clonotype. The V and J genes are TRBV5-1 and TRBJ2-3; no clear D. The CDR3 totals 13 residues. Germline V CDR1 and CDR2: SGHRS, YFSETQ. V shed 2 bases and J shed 2 bases, with 6 bases lying between them. The CDR3 loop reads CASSLGSTDTQYF. CDR3 DNA sequence: TGCGCCAGCAGCTTAGGATCCACAGATACGCAGTATTTT.

The table lists this clonotype with many counts. V gene TRBV7-2 combines with J gene TRBJ2-1; D ambiguous. Germline V gene sequence: CDR1 SGHTA, CDR2 FQGNSA. The CDR3 contains 13 residues. The V end lost 6 bases, the J end lost 9 bases, and 15 bases lay between the germline ends. CDR3 sequence reads: CASRGTRVGEQFF. The CDR3 region has the DNA TGTGCCAGCAGGGGTACAAGGGTTGGTGAGCAGTTCTTC.

This clonotype came up many times. The chain employs TRBV7-2 and TRBJ2-7; TRBD1 matches 7 bases. V lost 2 bases to trimming and J lost 3 bases; unmatched junction nucleotides: 1. Germline lookup yields CDR1 SGHTA and CDR2 FQGNSA. This CDR3 is 13 amino acids long. The CDR3 sequence: CASSLPGGYEQYV. The CDR3 DNA reads TGTGCCAGCAGCTTACCAGGGGGCTACGAGCAGTACGTC.